These 20 T cell receptor delta chains were sequenced from one sample in a study of γδ T cells in repeated Plasmodium falciparum infection. Gammadelta T cells were flow-sorted from PBMC into Vgamma9/Vdelta2+ and Vdelta2-negative populations for bulk analysis. TCRdb reanalyzed the multiplex PCR reads using CATT. This table holds tens of thousands of delta-chain clones, more than 0.85% found once. Material for sequencing was gamma-delta T cells from blood. The origin of the receptors is a pool of human donors (malaria-infected and uninfected, not separated).

Only a few counts were recorded for this clone. TCRdb's listed protein matches a much larger clone and diverges from this DNA's translation at residue 12, likely through a read error; the protein shown comes from the DNA. V and J are TRDV2 and TRDJ1; maybe TRDD2 (5 bases). Because TCRdb records no J gene, it was assigned here through a match of the DNA to germline. The CDR3 is made up of 15 amino acids. Looked up from germline, CDR1 is GEAIGNYY and CDR2 is EKD. The CDR3 sequence is CACDTSWSNTDRLIF. The CDR3 DNA reads as TGTGCCTGTGACACTTCCTGGAGCAACACCGATAGACTCATCTTT.

This clone was recorded a few times. TCRdb attributes to this sequence the protein of a much larger clone, which differs from the DNA translation at residue 9; a read error is likely, and the protein displayed is translated from the DNA. This chain connects TRDV2 to TRDJ1; 9 bases line up with TRDD3. No J segment appears in TCRdb, so it was assigned here by matching the sequence to germline. This CDR3 has 22 residues. The germline V gene encodes CDR1 GEAIGNYY and CDR2 EKD. V lost 0 bases to trimming and J lost 0 bases; unmatched junction nucleotides: 22. The CDR3 loop is CACDTITPAGSTGGHNTDKLIF. The CDR3 bases are TGTGCCTGTGACACCATCACCCCTGCAGGCTCTACTGGGGGACACAACACCGATAAACTCATCTTT.

About this clone: Translating this DNA gives a protein that differs at residue 14 from the TCRdb one, which belongs to a much larger clone; a read error is likely, and the protein shown is this translation. CDR3: CACDTVGQATGGYADKLIF. The CDR3 nucleotides are TGTGCCTGTGACACCGTGGGGCAAGCTACTGGGGGATACGCCGATAAACTCATCTTT. The V call is TRDV2, the J call TRDJ1, with 13 bases lining up with TRDD3. Here the J gene came from matching the DNA to germline, since TCRdb omits it. CDR3 size: 19 residues. Germline CDR1 is GEAIGNYY and CDR2 is EKD. V trimming: 0 bases; J trimming: 3 bases; junction bases outside the gene matches: 12.

Comments on this clone: The protein in TCRdb stems from a much larger clone and differs at residue 11 from this DNA's translation, likely a read error; here the protein is translated from the DNA. The chain has TRDV2 and TRDJ1; 7 bases match TRDD3. No J gene was available from TCRdb, and it was assigned here by a germline match of the DNA. Germline assignment: CDR1 GEAIGNYY and CDR2 EKD. V trimming: 1 base; J trimming: 6 bases; junction bases outside the gene matches: 10. The CDR3 contains 15 residues. The CDR3 protein is CACDTVGISTNKLIF. The CDR3 DNA sequence: TGTGCCTGTGACACAGTGGGGATAAGTACCAATAAACTCATCTTT.

This clone was picked up a small number of times. A read error is the likely source, as a far larger clone sits one nucleotide away. Other DNA sequences from this sample encode an identical CDR3 as well. No J gene was assigned, while the V gene was called as TRDV1; TRDD3 is the table's D call, not checked against the DNA. Per the germline V gene, CDR1 is TSWWSYY and CDR2 is QGS. The CDR3 covers 19 residues. CDR3 bases: TGTGCTCTTGGGCAAACGATAAGGGGGATACCATCTTTGACAGCACAGCTCTTCTTT. Translation: CALGQTIRGIPSLTAQLFF.

This clone turned up a few times. This is likely an artifact of a read error, given a far larger clone one base away. Additional DNA sequences in this sample encode the identical CDR3. V and J are TRDV1 and TRDJ1, with 11 nucleotides matching TRDD3. In the absence of a J gene in TCRdb, the DNA was matched to germline to assign it here. The CDR3 has 25 amino acids. J lost 0 bases, V lost 2 bases, and 29 bases had no gene match. CDR1 and CDR2 from the germline V gene are TSWWSYY and QGS. CDR3 sequence: CALGELPFTRTGGYARRLYTDKLIF. The CDR3 nucleotides are TGTGCTCTTGGGGAATTACCTTTCACAAGGACTGGGGGATATGCGCGCCGACTGTACACCGATAAACTCATCTTT.

Many counts were recorded for this clone. The J gene is TRDJ1, the V gene TRDV1, with TRDD3 matching 9 bases. No J gene is reported in TCRdb; it was inferred here by comparing the DNA with germline. V trimming: 0 bases; J trimming: 0 bases; junction bases outside the gene matches: 14. The CDR3 is 20 residues long. Germline values: CDR1 TSWWSYY, CDR2 QGS. The CDR3 nucleotides are TGTGCTCTTGGGGAACTACCGAGGGGGGGGATACATGGGTACACCGATAAACTCATCTTT. Amino acids: CALGELPRGGIHGYTDKLIF.

As to this clone: TCRdb's listed protein matches a much larger clone and diverges from this DNA's translation at residue 9, likely through a read error; the protein shown comes from the DNA. This chain links TRDV2 with TRDJ1; 8 bases are shared with TRDD3. TCRdb gives no J gene; it was assigned here by matching the DNA to germline. Germline V gene sequence: CDR1 GEAIGNYY, CDR2 EKD. The CDR3 is 16 amino acids. J lost 1 base, V lost 0 bases, and 6 bases had no gene match. CDR3 loop: CACDTLGIPLTDKLIF. CDR3 bases: TGTGCCTGTGACACCTTGGGGATACCTCTCACCGATAAACTCATCTTT.

This clone has just a few counts. This DNA's translation differs at residue 3 from TCRdb's protein, which comes from a much larger clone; a read error is likely, and the protein shown is translated from the DNA. The genes are TRDV2 and TRDJ1; D is perhaps TRDD3 (5 bases). The J gene, absent from TCRdb, was called here by matching the DNA to germline. This CDR3 has 14 residues. CDR1 and CDR2 (germline): GEAIGNYY, EKD. Written as DNA, the CDR3 is TGTGCCCGTGACAGTTGGGGCGGAACCGATAAACTCATCTTT. Its translation is CARDSWGGTDKLIF.

Note on this clone: The protein given by TCRdb reflects a much larger clone and differs at residue 18 from this DNA's translation, likely from a read error; the protein shown is the DNA's translation. The V call is TRDV1, the J call TRDJ1; 8 positions agree with TRDD3. Germline V gives CDR1 TSWWSYY, CDR2 QGS. CDR3 size: 22 residues. With 0 bases clipped from V and 7 bases from J, the junction kept 28 bases outside the gene matches. The CDR3 loop is CALGELFTYTTKDWGLGGKLIF. DNA of the CDR3: TGTGCTCTTGGGGAACTATTTACCTATACTACGAAAGACTGGGGGTTAGGCGGTAAACTCATCTTT.

This clone has only a few counts. The protein TCRdb gives is from a much larger clone and does not agree with this DNA's translation at residue 5, likely a read error; the protein shown here comes from the DNA. The J gene is TRDJ1, the V gene TRDV2; 8 bases line up with TRDD3. Here the J gene came from matching the DNA to germline, since TCRdb omits it. Trimming cost V 3 bases and J 0 bases; bases outside gene matches: 17. Germline V gives CDR1 GEAIGNYY, CDR2 EKD. This CDR3 comprises 19 residues. CDR3: CACDAVSFTGGPYTDKLIF. DNA of the CDR3: TGTGCCTGTGACGCCGTCTCTTTTACTGGGGGTCCGTACACCGATAAACTCATCTTT.

This clone was counted only a few times. A far larger clone is off by one base, so a read error is likely. Other nucleotide sequences in the sample specify the same CDR3. This chain joins TRDV1 and TRDJ1, with a possible D match to TRDD3 (6 bases). TCRdb offers no J gene call, so here the DNA was matched to germline to obtain one. Germline V gives CDR1 TSWWSYY, CDR2 QGS. The CDR3 is 16 residues long. V lost 5 bases and J lost 9, with 25 bases in between. The CDR3 nucleotides read TGTGCTCTTGGGAACTTCCCGAGGTACTGGGTCGGGGAACTCATCTTT. Translated, it gives CALGNFPRYWVGELIF.

About this clone: A far larger clone differs by one base, so this is likely a read error. The sample has other DNA sequences that encode this CDR3 too. V is TRDV1 and J is TRDJ1; no firm D call. TCRdb does not report a J gene; here it was assigned by matching the DNA to germline references. The CDR3 runs 20 residues. Germline V CDR1 and CDR2: TSWWSYY, QGS. The CDR3 coding sequence is TGCGCTCTTGGGTCCCGGCCCCGCAAAATCAACACTCGATCCCTCGATAAACTCATCTTT. It encodes CALGSRPRKINTRSLDKLIF.

This clone was seen many times. TCRdb pairs this DNA with a much larger clone's protein that differs at residue 15, likely a read error; the protein shown was translated from the DNA. The chain uses TRDV2 and TRDJ1; possible D gene TRDD3, 5 bases. TCRdb records no J gene; here it was assigned by comparing the DNA to germline. Germline CDR1 GEAIGNYY, CDR2 EKD. CDR3 length: 18 residues. CDR3 region: CACDTVGSKVKGTDRLIF. Here the CDR3 DNA reads TGTGCCTGTGACACCGTGGGGAGTAAAGTAAAGGGCACCGATAGACTCATCTTT.

In its sample, this clone was seen a few times. The mismatch at residue 9 between this DNA's translation and the TCRdb protein of a much larger clone likely reflects a read error; the protein shown is translated from the DNA. The V and J genes are TRDV2 and TRDJ3, with 7 bases identical to TRDD3. TCRdb leaves out the J gene; it was filled in here by matching the DNA to germline. The CDR3 is 22 residues long. V lost 3 bases and J lost 1; bases outside the gene matches: 20. Looked up from germline, CDR1 is GEAIGNYY and CDR2 is EKD. CDR3 amino acids: CACDRVLGNMGPRSWDTRQMFF. The CDR3 DNA follows: TGTGCCTGTGACCGAGTACTGGGGAATATGGGCCCCAGGTCCTGGGACACCCGACAGATGTTTTTC.

Only a few counts were recorded for this clone. The protein recorded in TCRdb matches a much larger clone and deviates from this DNA's translation at residue 22, suggesting a read error; the protein here is obtained by translating the DNA. For the V gene the call is TRDV1; the J gene has no call; the table names TRDD3, a call not compared with the DNA. CDR1 and CDR2 (germline): TSWWSYY, QGS. The length of the CDR3 is 24 residues. In DNA form, the CDR3 reads TGTGCTCTTGGGGAACGTATGGGCCACATACGCGGGGTCTGTAATCCGAACGCGTCTGATAAACCCATCTTT. This sequence encodes CALGERMGHIRGVCNPNASDKPIF.

Points on this clone: The TCRdb protein comes from a much larger clone and disagrees with this DNA's translation at residue 4, likely due to a read error; the protein given here is derived from the DNA. The rearrangement joins TRDV2 to TRDJ3, with 13 bases matching TRDD3. The J gene, absent from TCRdb, was called here by matching the DNA to germline. Germline CDR1 and CDR2: GEAIGNYY and EKD. The CDR3 length is 20 residues. Here the CDR3 reads CACGTGNWGIRAWDTRQMFF. DNA of the CDR3: TGTGCCTGTGGCACCGGAAACTGGGGGATACGCGCCTGGGACACCCGACAGATGTTTTTC.

This clone was seen a few times. This probably arose from a read error, given a far larger clone one base away. Different DNA sequences within this sample yield the same CDR3. This sequence joins TRDV2 and TRDJ1, with 8 bases that match TRDD3. No J segment appears in TCRdb, so it was assigned here by matching the sequence to germline. Looked up from germline, CDR1 is GEAIGNYY and CDR2 is EKD. The CDR3 length is 14 residues. This CDR3 is CACGGGDTADKLIF. As DNA, the CDR3 is TGCGCCTGTGGGGGTGGGGATACAGCCGATAAACTCATCTTT.

This clone was seen only a few times. The protein that TCRdb holds for this DNA derives from a much larger clone and differs from the translated DNA at residue 8, which likely indicates a read error; the protein shown here is translated from the DNA. The chain has TRDV2 and TRDJ1; D unresolved. No J gene was available from TCRdb, and it was assigned here by a germline match of the DNA. Germline V gene lookup returns CDR1 GEAIGNYY and CDR2 EKD. V lost 0 bases, J lost 10 bases, and 17 bases lay in between. The CDR3 extends over 14 amino acids. The DNA of the CDR3 is TGTGCCTGTGACACCCCTTTTGAAGTTGGCGTACTCATCTTT. The encoded protein is CACDTPFEVGVLIF.

This clone was found a few times. A far more abundant clone sits one base away, making this likely a read error. This CDR3 is also generated by other DNA sequences in the sample. This chain links TRAV14/DV4 with TRDJ1; 10 positions match TRDD3. CDR1 and CDR2 (germline): TSDPSYG, QGSYDQQN (reference sequence). The CDR3 loop spans 18 amino acids. The CDR3 is CAIIHLRFGGIRTDKLIF. The CDR3 coding sequence is TGTGCGATCATACACCTACGTTTTGGGGGGATACGTACCGATAAACTCATCTTT.